The next 16 T cell receptor beta chains were all read from a single sample in a study of T cells expressing NK-cell markers. TCRdb reprocessed the 5' RACE reads and stores each CDR3 protein as one record, lacking DNA. The sample totals about 550,000 distinct CDR3 sequences; its top ten clones hold roughly 3.4%. The material sequenced was blood T cells: a sorted CD56 or NKG2C T cell subset, CD4+ or CD8+ T cells, or bulk PBMC T cells (not recorded which). The source is a young man in good health.

This chain uses TRBV11-2 with TRBJ1-6. The CDR3 is 14 residues long. In germline, CDR1 is SGHAT, CDR2 FQNNGV. The CDR3 here is CASSLRWKNSPLHF. Looking up the rest from reference TRBV11-2 and TRBJ1-6 gives the full variable domain: EAGVAQSPRYKIIEKRQSVAFWCNPISGHATLYWYQQILGQGPKLLIQFQNNGVVDDSQLPKDRFSAERLKGVDSTLKIQPAKLEDSAVYLCASSLRWKNSPLHFGNGTRLTVT.

The gene calls are TRBV18 and TRBJ1-4. CDR1 KGHSH and CDR2 LQKENI come from the germline V gene. The CDR3 covers 15 residues. This chain's CDR3 is CASSPYQVLYEKLFF.

The chain links TRBV6-1 to TRBJ2-6; TCRdb calls TRBD2, which cannot be checked without DNA. Germline values: CDR1 MNHNS, CDR2 SASEGT. The CDR3 is 17 residues long. This CDR3 reads CASLASPSTGGANVLTF.

V and J are TRBV30 and TRBJ2-2; no DNA is available, so the TRBD1 call from TCRdb remains unchecked. The germline CDR1 and CDR2 sequences are GTSNPN and SVGIG (reference sequence). The CDR3 runs to 15 residues. CDR3 in amino acids: CAWSVLGHRTGELFF.

The V gene is TRBV6-1, the J gene TRBJ2-3; TCRdb picks TRBD2, but there is no DNA to check that call. The CDR3 loop spans 16 amino acids. Looked up from germline, CDR1 is MNHNS and CDR2 is SASEGT. The CDR3 is CASSHLSGSRTDTQYF.

The chain employs TRBV6-5 and TRBJ1-6; TCRdb's D gene call, TRBD1, goes unchecked for lack of DNA. This CDR3 has 16 amino acids. Germline lookup yields CDR1 MNHEY and CDR2 SVGAGI. CDR3: CASRPTRTGYNSPLHF.

The chain recombines TRBV18 with TRBJ1-2; TCRdb designates TRBD1, a call that cannot be tested without DNA. Per the germline V gene, CDR1 is KGHSH and CDR2 is LQKENI. This CDR3 has 15 amino acids. CDR3 in amino acids: CASSPNPLGGKGYTF. Variable domain in full (rest from reference TRBV18 and TRBJ1-2): NAGVMQNPRHLVRRRGQEARLRCSPMKGHSHVYWYRQLPEEGLKFMVYLQKENIIDESGMPKERFSAEFPKEGPSILRIQQVVRGDSAAYFCASSPNPLGGKGYTFGSGTRLTVV.

V usage is TRBV7-8 and J usage is TRBJ2-7; TCRdb indicates TRBD1, and absent DNA this call remains unverified. CDR1 and CDR2 (germline): SGHVS, FQNEAQ. This CDR3 has 14 residues. The CDR3 loop is CASSPAGVASEQYF. Complete variable domain (other parts from reference TRBV7-8 and TRBJ2-7): GAGVSQSPRYKVAKRGQDVALRCDPISGHVSLFWYQQALGQGPEFLTYFQNEAQLDKSGLPSDRFFAERPEGSVSTLKIQRTQQEDSAVYLCASSPAGVASEQYFGPGTRLTVT.

The V call is TRBV10-3, the J call TRBJ1-5; the TRBD1 assignment by TCRdb is unverifiable without DNA. The CDR3 runs to 15 residues. Germline CDR1 and CDR2: ENHRY and SYGVKD. This chain's CDR3 is CAISEGRGAGAPQHF.

The chain couples TRBV12-3 or TRBV12-4 to TRBJ2-1. The CDR3 covers 12 residues. The CDR3 is CASSLEPNEQFF.

The chain couples TRBV20-1 to TRBJ2-1; TCRdb proposes TRBD1, but this gene call is untestable without DNA. The V gene's germline CDR1 is DFQATT and CDR2 SNEGSKA (reference sequence). The CDR3 contains 15 residues. CDR3 sequence: CSASGGKSSYNEQFF.

This rearrangement joins TRBV6-1 to TRBJ2-2; no DNA is available, so the TRBD2 call from TCRdb remains unchecked. Germline V gene data show CDR1 as MNHNS and CDR2 as SASEGT. This CDR3 spans 17 amino acids. The CDR3 reads CASSPWGGIKNTGELFF.

The V call is TRBV5-1, the J call TRBJ2-3; TCRdb reports TRBD1, a call that lacks DNA to check it against. The germline gives CDR1 SGHRS, CDR2 YFSETQ. This CDR3 has 16 amino acids. CDR3 sequence: CASSRYRGQSTDTQYF.

V usage is TRBV19 and J usage is TRBJ1-5. The CDR3 runs 16 residues. Germline V gene sequence: CDR1 LNHDA, CDR2 SQIVND (reference sequence). The CDR3 protein is CASSSRQTGSNQPQHF.

The V and J genes are TRBV5-6 and TRBJ2-3; TCRdb reports TRBD1, a call that lacks DNA to check it against. From germline, CDR1 is SGHDT and CDR2 YYEEEE. The length of the CDR3 is 15 residues. The CDR3 loop is CASSLVGRGKDTQYF.

V is TRBV12-3 or TRBV12-4 and J is TRBJ1-1. CDR3 length equals 12 residues. This chain's CDR3 is CASGEVNTEAFF.